The clone carrying this TCR beta chain occurred many times. Antigen unknown. The time point was: longitudinal time-point 3. With 6 bases clipped from V and 2 bases from J, the junction kept 2 bases outside the gene matches. The CDR3 covers 13 residues. Germline assignment: CDR1 SNHLY and CDR2 FYNNEI. TCRdb processed the 5' RACE reads anew with MiXCR; each CDR3 protein has one entry. The data contain over 90,000 distinct CDR3 sequences, 10% to 11% of them seen just once; the ten biggest clones take up more than 2.5%. This entry is derived from a study of neurological immune-mediated disorders. Study-wide points: HTLV-1-associated myelopathy showed the most TCR clonal expansion; multiple sclerosis the least, below healthy controls.

Material for sequencing was PBMCs. The J gene is TRBJ1-2, the V gene TRBV2, with 8 bases lining up with TRBD1. The sequence came from a female donor with HTLV-1-associated myelopathy (HAM/TSP). The CDR3 sequence is CASRGDRNYGYTF. CDR3 nucleotides: TGTGCCAGCAGAGGGGACAGGAACTATGGCTACACCTTC.